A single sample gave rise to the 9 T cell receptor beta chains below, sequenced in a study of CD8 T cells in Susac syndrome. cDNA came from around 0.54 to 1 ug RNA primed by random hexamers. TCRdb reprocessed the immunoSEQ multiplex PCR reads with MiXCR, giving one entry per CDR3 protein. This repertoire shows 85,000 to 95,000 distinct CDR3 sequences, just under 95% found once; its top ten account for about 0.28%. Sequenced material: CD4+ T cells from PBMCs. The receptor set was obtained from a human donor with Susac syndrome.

In DNA, the CDR3 is TGTGCCAGCAGTTTGTGGTACAGAAACTCTAATTCACCCCTCCACTTT. This sequence encodes CASSLWYRNSNSPLHF. The chain recombines TRBV27 with TRBJ1-6; no clear D gene. The CDR3 is 16 amino acids. V lost 3 bases and J lost 6, with 15 bases in between. Germline CDR1 reads MNHEY; CDR2 reads SMNVEV (reference sequence).

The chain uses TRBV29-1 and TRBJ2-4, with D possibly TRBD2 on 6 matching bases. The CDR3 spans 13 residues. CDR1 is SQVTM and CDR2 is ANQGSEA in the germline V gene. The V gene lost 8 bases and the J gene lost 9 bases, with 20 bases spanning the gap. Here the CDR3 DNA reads TGCAGCATATTGAGTCCGGGGAGGAGCATTCAGTACTTC. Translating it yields CSILSPGRSIQYF.

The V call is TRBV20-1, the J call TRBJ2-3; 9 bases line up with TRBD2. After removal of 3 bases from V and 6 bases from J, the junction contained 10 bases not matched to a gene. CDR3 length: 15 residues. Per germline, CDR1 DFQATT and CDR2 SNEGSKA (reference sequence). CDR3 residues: CSARAPAGGRDTQYF. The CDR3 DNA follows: TGCAGTGCTAGGGCCCCAGCGGGGGGACGGGATACGCAGTATTTT.

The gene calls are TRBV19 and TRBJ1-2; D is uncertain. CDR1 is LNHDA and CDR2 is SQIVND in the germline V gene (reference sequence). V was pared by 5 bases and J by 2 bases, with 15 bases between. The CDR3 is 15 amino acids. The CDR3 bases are TGTGCCAGTAGTCAGAAGGCCGGGATGAACTATGGCTACACCTTC. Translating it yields CASSQKAGMNYGYTF.

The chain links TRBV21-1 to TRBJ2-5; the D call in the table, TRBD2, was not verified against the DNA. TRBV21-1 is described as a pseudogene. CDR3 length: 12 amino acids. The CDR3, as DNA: TGTGCCAGCAGCGAGGGACAAAACACCCAGTACTTC. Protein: CASSEGQNTQYF.

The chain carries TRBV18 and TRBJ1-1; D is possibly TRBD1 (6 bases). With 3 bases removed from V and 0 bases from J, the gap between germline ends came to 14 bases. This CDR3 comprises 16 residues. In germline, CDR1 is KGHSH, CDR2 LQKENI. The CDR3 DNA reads TGTGCCAGCTCACCTCGACAGGAGATCATGAACACTGAAGCTTTCTTT. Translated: CASSPRQEIMNTEAFF.

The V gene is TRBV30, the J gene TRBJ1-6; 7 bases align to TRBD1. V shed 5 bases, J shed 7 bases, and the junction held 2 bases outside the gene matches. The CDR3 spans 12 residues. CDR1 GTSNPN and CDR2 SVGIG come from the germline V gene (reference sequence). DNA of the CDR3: TGTGCCTGGGACAGGGCGAATTCACCCCTCCACTTT. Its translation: CAWDRANSPLHF.

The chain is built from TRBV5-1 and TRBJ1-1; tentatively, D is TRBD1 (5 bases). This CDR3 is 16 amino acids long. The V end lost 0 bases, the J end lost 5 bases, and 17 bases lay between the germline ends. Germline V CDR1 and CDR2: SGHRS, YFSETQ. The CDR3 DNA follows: TGCGCCAGCAGCTTGGACGGGGCGGCAGTAGCTACTGAAGCTTTCTTT. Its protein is CASSLDGAAVATEAFF.

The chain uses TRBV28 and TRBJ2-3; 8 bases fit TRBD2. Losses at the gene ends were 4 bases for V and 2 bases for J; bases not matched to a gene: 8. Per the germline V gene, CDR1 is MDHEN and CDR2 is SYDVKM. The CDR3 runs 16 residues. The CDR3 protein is CASSWDLGLATDTQYF. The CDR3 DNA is TGTGCCAGCAGTTGGGACCTTGGACTAGCCACAGATACGCAGTATTTT.